This T cell receptor (beta chain) was sequenced for a study of blood T cell repertoires in COVID-19. As for the study in general: Collection of acute and convalescent COVID-19 samples took place in the United States, Italy and Spain.

TCRdb's table, derived via immunoSEQ multiplex PCR, lists solely in-frame clones and lacks some. This repertoire shows over 200,000 clones, about 88% found once; its top ten account for roughly 2%. The sample comprised peripheral blood. The TCR originated in a man aged 35-49 years with active or convalescent COVID-19.

The DNA of the CDR3 is TGTGCCAGCAGCGTAGGGCCAGCGGAATATAACAATGAGCAGTTCTTC. Amino acid sequence: CASSVGPAEYNNEQFF. The rearrangement uses TRBV9 and TRBJ2-1; TRBD2 might be the D (5 bases). Looked up from germline, CDR1 is SGDLS and CDR2 is YYNGEE. The V gene lost 0 bases and the J gene lost 5 bases, with 15 bases spanning the gap. This CDR3 has 16 amino acids.